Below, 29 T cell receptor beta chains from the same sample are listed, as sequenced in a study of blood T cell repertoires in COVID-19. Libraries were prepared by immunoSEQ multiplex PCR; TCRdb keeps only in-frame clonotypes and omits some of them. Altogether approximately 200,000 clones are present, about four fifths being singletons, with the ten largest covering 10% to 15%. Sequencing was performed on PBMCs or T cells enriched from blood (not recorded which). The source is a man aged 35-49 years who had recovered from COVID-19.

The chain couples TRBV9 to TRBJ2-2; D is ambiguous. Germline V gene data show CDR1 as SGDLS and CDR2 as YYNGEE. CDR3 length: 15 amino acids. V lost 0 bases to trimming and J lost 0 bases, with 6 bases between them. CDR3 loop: CASSVAVANTGELFF. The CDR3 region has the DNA TGTGCCAGCAGCGTAGCCGTCGCGAACACCGGGGAGCTGTTTTTT.

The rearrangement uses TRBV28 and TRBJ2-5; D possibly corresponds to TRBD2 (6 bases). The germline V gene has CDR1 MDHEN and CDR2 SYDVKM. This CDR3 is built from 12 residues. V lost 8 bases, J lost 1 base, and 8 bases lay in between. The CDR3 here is CASGDFQETQYF. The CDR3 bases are TGTGCCAGCGGGGACTTCCAAGAGACCCAGTACTTC.

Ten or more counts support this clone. The CDR3 is CASSPSPNTEAFF. CDR3 nucleotide sequence: TGTGCCAGCAGCCCTTCCCCGAACACTGAAGCTTTCTTT. The chain recombines TRBV11-1 with TRBJ1-1; the D is unclear. CDR3 length equals 13 residues. V was clipped by 5 bases and J by 1 base, with 8 bases between them. Germline V CDR1 and CDR2: SGHAT, FQDESV (reference sequence). Based on the CDR3 plus reference TRBV11-1 and TRBJ1-1, the full variable domain is EAEVAQSPRYKITEKSQAVAFWCDPISGHATLYWYRQILGQGPELLVQFQDESVVDDSQLPKDRFSAERLKGVDSTLKIQPAELGDSAMYLCASSPSPNTEAFFGQGTRLTVV.

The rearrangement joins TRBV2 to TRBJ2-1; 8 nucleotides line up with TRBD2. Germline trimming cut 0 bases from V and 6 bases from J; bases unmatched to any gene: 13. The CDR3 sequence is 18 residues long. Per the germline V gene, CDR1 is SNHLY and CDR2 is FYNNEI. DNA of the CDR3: TGTGCCAGCAGTGAAGCGGAAGTAGCGGGGATGACCTTCAATGAGCAGTTCTTC. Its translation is CASSEAEVAGMTFNEQFF.

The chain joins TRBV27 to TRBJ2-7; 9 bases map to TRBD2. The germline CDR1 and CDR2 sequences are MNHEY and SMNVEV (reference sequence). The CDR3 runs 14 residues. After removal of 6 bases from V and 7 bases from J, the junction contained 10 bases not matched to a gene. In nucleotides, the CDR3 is TGTGCCAGCAGATCGCGGGAGGGCCTGGGTGAGCAGTACTTC. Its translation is CASRSREGLGEQYF.

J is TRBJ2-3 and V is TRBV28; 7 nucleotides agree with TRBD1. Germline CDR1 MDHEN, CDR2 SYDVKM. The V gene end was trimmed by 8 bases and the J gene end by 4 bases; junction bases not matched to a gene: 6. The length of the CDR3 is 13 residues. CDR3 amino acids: CASRRQGADTQYF. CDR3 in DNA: TGTGCCAGCCGAAGACAGGGAGCAGATACGCAGTATTTT.

CDR3 bases: TGTGCCAGCAGCTTAGGCGTCGCGGGAGGGCCGAACACCGGGGAGCTGTTTTTT. The encoded protein is CASSLGVAGGPNTGELFF. The V and J genes are TRBV5-5 and TRBJ2-2; 9 bases are shared with TRBD2. CDR1 is SGHKS, CDR2 YYEKEE, per germline (reference sequence). This CDR3 has 18 amino acids. Unmatched junction bases numbered 8, after V lost 2 bases and J lost 0 bases. The full variable domain, with the rest looked up from reference TRBV5-5 and TRBJ2-2, is DAGVTQSPTHLIKTRGQQVTLRCSPISGHKSVSWYQQVLGQGPQFIFQYYEKEERGRGNFPDRFSARQFPNYSSELNVNALLLGDSALYLCASSLGVAGGPNTGELFFGEGSRLTVL.

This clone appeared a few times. CDR3 DNA sequence: TGTGCCAGTAGGCCGACACAGACCACCTATGGAAACACCATATATTTT. Amino acids: CASRPTQTTYGNTIYF. V and J are TRBV19 and TRBJ1-3; no definite D call. This CDR3 contains 16 residues. V was cut by 6 bases and J by 3 bases, with 18 bases left in between. Germline V CDR1 and CDR2: LNHDA, SQIVND (reference sequence).

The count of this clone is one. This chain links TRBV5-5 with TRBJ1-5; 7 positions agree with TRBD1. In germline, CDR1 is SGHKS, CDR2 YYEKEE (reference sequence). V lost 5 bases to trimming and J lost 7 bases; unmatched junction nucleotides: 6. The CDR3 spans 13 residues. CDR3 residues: CASSLTGTQPQHF. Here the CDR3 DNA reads TGTGCCAGCAGTCTGACAGGGACCCAGCCCCAGCATTTT.

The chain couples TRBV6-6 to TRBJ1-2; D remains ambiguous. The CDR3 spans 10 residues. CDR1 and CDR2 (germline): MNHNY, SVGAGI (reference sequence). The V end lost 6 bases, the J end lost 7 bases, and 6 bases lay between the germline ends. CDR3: CASRSVGYTF. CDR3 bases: TGTGCCAGCAGGTCGGTTGGCTACACCTTC.

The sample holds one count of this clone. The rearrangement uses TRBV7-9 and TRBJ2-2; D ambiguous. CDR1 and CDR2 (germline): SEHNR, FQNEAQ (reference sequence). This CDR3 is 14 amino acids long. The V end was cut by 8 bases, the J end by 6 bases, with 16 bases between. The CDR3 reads CASGSDTFSGELFF. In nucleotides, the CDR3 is TGTGCCAGCGGCAGCGATACCTTTTCCGGGGAGCTGTTTTTT.

Here the CDR3 DNA reads TGTGCCAGCAGTGCCCCTAGAGGGACTAGCGGGAGAACTAACGACGAGCAGTACTTC. Translating gives CASSAPRGTSGRTNDEQYF. This chain links TRBV2 with TRBJ2-7; 14 bases map to TRBD2. CDR1 SNHLY and CDR2 FYNNEI come from the germline V gene. V lost 4 bases and J lost 5; bases outside the gene matches: 16. The CDR3 loop spans 19 amino acids.

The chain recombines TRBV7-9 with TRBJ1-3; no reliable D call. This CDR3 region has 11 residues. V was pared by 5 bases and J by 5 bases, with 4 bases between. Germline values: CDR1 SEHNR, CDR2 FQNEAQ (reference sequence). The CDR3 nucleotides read TGTGCCAGCAGCATCAGAAACACCATATATTTT. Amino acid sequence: CASSIRNTIYF.

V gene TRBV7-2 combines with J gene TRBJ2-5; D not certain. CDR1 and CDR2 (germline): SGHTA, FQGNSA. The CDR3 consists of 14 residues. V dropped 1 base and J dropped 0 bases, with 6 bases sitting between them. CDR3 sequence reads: CASSLDDYQETQYF. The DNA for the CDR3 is TGTGCCAGCAGCTTAGACGACTACCAAGAGACCCAGTACTTC.

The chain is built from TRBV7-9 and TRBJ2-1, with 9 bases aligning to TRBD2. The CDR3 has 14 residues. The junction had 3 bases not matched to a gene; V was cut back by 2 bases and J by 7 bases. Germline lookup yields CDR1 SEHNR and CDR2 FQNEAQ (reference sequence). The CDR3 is CASSLTSGHNEQFF. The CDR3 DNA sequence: TGTGCCAGCAGCTTAACTAGCGGGCATAATGAGCAGTTCTTC.

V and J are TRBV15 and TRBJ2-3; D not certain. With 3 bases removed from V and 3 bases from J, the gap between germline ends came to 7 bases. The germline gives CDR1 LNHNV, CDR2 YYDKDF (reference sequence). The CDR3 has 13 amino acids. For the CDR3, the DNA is TGTGCCACCAGCAGGCCACTGACAGATACGCAGTATTTT. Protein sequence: CATSRPLTDTQYF.

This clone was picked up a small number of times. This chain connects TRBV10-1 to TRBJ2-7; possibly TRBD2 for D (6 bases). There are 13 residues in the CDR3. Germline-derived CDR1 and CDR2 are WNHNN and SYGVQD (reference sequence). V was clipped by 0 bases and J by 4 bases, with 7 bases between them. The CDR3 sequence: CASSESGGYEQYF. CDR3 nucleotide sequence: TGCGCCAGCAGTGAGTCGGGGGGATACGAGCAGTACTTC.

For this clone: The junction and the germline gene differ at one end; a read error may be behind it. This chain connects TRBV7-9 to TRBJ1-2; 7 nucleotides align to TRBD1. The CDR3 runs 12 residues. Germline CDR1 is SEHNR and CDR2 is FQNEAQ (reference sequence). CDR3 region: CASSSTGTDIDF. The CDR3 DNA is TGTGCCAGCAGCTCAACCGGGACAGACATTGACTTC.

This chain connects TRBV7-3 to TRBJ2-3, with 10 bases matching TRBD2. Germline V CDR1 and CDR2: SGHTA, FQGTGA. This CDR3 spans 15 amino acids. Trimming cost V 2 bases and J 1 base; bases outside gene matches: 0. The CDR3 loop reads CASSLGTSGTDTQYF. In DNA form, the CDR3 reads TGTGCCAGCAGCTTAGGGACTAGCGGCACAGATACGCAGTATTTT.

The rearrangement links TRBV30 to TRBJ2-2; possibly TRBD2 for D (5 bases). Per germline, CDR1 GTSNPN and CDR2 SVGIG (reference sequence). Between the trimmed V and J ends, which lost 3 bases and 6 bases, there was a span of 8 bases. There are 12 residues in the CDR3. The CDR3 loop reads CAWSYGAGELFF. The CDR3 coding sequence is TGTGCCTGGAGCTACGGGGCCGGGGAGCTGTTTTTT.

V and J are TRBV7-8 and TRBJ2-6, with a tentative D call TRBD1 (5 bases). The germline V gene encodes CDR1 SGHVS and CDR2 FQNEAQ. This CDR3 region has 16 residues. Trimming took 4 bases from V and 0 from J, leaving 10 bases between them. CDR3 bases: TGTGCCAGCAGCTCGGACACGTACTCTGGGGCCAACGTCCTGACTTTC. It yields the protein CASSSDTYSGANVLTF.

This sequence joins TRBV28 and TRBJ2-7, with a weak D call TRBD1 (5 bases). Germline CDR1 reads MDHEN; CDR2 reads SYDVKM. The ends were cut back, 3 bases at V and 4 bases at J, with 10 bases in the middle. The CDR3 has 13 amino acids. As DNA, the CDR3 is TGTGCCAGCAGTTTGAGACAGCTTTACGAGCAGTACTTC. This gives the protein CASSLRQLYEQYF.

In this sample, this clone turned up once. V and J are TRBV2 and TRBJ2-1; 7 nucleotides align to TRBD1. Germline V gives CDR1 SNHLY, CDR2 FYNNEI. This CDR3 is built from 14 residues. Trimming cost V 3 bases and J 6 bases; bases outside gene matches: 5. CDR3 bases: TGTGCCAGCAGTGAGTGGGCAGGGGGCAATGAGCAGTTCTTC. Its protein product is CASSEWAGGNEQFF. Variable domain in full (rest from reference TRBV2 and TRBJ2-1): EPEVTQTPSHQVTQMGQEVILRCVPISNHLYFYWYRQILGQKVEFLVSFYNNEISEKSEIFDDQFSVERPDGSNFTLKIRSTKLEDSAMYFCASSEWAGGNEQFFGPGTRLTVL.

The CDR3: CASSEGADREDEKLFF. The DNA for the CDR3 is TGTGCCAGCAGCGAGGGGGCCGACAGGGAGGACGAAAAACTGTTTTTT. The chain joins TRBV9 to TRBJ1-4, with 7 nucleotides matching TRBD1. CDR1 SGDLS and CDR2 YYNGEE come from the germline V gene. The CDR3 length is 16 residues. V was pared by 3 bases and J by 8 bases, with 13 bases of the junction left unmatched.

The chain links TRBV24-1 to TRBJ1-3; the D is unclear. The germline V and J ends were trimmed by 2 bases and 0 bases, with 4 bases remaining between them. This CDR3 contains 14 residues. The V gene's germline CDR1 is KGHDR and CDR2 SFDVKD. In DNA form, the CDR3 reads TGTGCCACCAGTGATTCCCTCTCTGGAAACACCATATATTTT. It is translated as CATSDSLSGNTIYF.

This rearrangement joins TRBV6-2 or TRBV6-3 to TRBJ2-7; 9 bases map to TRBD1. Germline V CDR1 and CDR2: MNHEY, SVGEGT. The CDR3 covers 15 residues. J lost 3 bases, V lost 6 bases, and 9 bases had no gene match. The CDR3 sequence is CASSFTGGQGYEQYV. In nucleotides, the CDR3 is TGTGCCAGCAGCTTTACCGGGGGACAGGGCTACGAGCAGTACGTC.

In nucleotides, the CDR3 is TGTGCCAGCAGAATAAAGCGGGATGGCACAGATACGCAGTATTTT. Translated, it gives CASRIKRDGTDTQYF. This chain uses TRBV7-2 with TRBJ2-3; the match to TRBD2 covers 7 bases. Germline loops: CDR1 SGHTA, CDR2 FQGNSA. This CDR3 is 15 amino acids long. The V gene end was trimmed by 6 bases and the J gene end by 1 base; junction bases not matched to a gene: 7.

The CDR3 loop reads CASNPRGGDNEQFF. CDR3 sequence (DNA): TGTGCCAGCAACCCTCGGGGAGGGGACAATGAGCAGTTCTTC. This chain links TRBV13 with TRBJ2-1; 7 positions match TRBD2. V trimming: 7 bases; J trimming: 5 bases; junction bases outside the gene matches: 8. The CDR3 loop spans 14 amino acids. Germline V gives CDR1 PRHDT, CDR2 FYEKMQ (reference sequence).

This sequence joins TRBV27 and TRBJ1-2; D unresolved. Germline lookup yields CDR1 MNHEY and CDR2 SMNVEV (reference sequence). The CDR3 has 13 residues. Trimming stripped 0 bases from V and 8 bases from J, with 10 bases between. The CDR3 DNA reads TGTGCCAGCAGTTTATCCGGGAGGGCCGGCTACACCTTC. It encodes CASSLSGRAGYTF.